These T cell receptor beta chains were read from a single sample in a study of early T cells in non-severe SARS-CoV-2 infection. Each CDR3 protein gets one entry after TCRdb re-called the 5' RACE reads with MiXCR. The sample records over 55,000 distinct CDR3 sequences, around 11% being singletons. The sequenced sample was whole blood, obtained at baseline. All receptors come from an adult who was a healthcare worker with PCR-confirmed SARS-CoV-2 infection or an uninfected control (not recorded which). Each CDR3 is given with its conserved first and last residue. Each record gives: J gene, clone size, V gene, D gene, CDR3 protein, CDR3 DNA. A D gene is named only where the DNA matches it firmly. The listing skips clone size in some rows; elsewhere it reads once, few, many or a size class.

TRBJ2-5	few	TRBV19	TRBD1	CASSIGRQGASETQYF	TGTGCCAGTAGTATTGGACGACAGGGGGCGTCAGAGACCCAGTACTTC
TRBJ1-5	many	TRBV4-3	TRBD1	CASSQPRTGANYSNQPQHF	TGCGCCAGCAGCCAACCCAGGACAGGGGCAAACTATAGCAATCAGCCCCAGCATTTT
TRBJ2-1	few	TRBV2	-	CASSELRVAEQFF	TGTGCCAGCAGTGAGCTTAGGGTCGCAGAGCAGTTCTTC
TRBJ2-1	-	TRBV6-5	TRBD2	CASSIAGYYPYNEQFF	TGTGCCAGCAGTATAGCGGGGTACTACCCTTACAATGAGCAGTTCTTC
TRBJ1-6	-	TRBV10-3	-	CAISSDSYNSPLHF	TGTGCCATCAGCTCCGACTCCTATAATTCACCCCTCCACTTT
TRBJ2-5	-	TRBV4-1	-	CASSPTDLQETQYF	TGCGCCAGCAGCCCCACGGATCTTCAAGAGACCCAGTACTTC
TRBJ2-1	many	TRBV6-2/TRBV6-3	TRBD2	CASSWTSGGALSNEQFF	TGTGCCAGCAGTTGGACTAGCGGGGGGGCATTAAGCAATGAGCAGTTCTTC
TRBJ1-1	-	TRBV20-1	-	CSAAHREFTEAFF	TGCAGTGCTGCCCACAGGGAGTTCACTGAAGCTTTCTTT
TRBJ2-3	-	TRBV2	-	CASRTERLTDTQYF	TGTGCCAGCAGAACGGAGCGGTTGACAGATACGCAGTATTTT
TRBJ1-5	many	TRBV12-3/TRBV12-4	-	CASSRETRVGQPQHF	TGTGCCAGCAGCCGAGAGACCAGGGTCGGTCAGCCCCAGCATTTT
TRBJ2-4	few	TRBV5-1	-	CASTLDGAKNIQYF	TGCGCCAGCACCCTGGACGGAGCCAAAAACATTCAGTACTTC
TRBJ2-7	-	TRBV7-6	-	CASSLSPRRDEQYF	TGTGCCAGCAGCTTATCCCCACGGAGGGACGAGCAGTACTTC
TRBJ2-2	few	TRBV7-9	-	CASRLSGGGELFF	TGTGCCAGCAGGCTTAGCGGCGGAGGGGAGCTGTTTTTT
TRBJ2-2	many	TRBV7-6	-	CASSLDHLRTGELFF	TGTGCCAGCAGCTTAGACCATCTAAGGACCGGGGAGCTGTTTTTT
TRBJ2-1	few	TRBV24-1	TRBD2	CATSDPSRVAGAHRPRNEQFF	TGTGCCACCAGTGATCCAAGCAGGGTAGCGGGGGCCCACCGACCACGGAATGAGCAGTTCTTC
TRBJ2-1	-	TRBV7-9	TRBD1	CASSLGTGGDEQFF	TGTGCCAGCAGCTTAGGGACAGGGGGCGATGAGCAGTTCTTC
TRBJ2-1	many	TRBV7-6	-	CASSLIAYNEQFF	TGTGCCAGCAGCTTAATCGCCTACAATGAGCAGTTCTTC
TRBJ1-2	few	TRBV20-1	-	CSARDLSNYGYTF	TGCAGTGCAAGGGACCTCTCTAACTATGGCTACACCTTC
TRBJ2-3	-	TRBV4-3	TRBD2	CASSPEGTGGATDTQYF	TGCGCCAGCAGCCCCGAGGGGACGGGAGGGGCCACAGATACGCAGTATTTT
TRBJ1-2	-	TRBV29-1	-	CSTQDSYYGYTF	TGCAGCACGCAGGACAGCTACTATGGCTACACCTTC
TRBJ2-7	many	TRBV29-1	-	CSVGQGGAGNEQYF	TGCAGCGTTGGCCAGGGCGGGGCAGGGAACGAGCAGTACTTC
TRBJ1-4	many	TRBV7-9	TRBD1	CASSLGQSGEKLFF	TGTGCCAGCAGCCTGGGACAGAGTGGTGAAAAACTGTTTTTT
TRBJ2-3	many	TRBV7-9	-	CASSLTGDPTDTQYF	TGTGCCAGCAGCTTGACAGGAGACCCCACAGATACGCAGTATTTT
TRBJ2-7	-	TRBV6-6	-	CASSYSGDTYEQYF	TGTGCCAGCAGTTACTCGGGGGACACCTACGAGCAGTACTTC
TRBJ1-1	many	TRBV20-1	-	CSARESHREAFF	TGCAGTGCTAGAGAATCCCACAGGGAAGCTTTCTTT
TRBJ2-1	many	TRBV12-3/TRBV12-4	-	CASSFYGSAQFF	TGTGCCAGCAGTTTCTATGGCTCGGCCCAGTTCTTC
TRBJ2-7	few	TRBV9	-	CASSPDGPYEQYF	TGTGCCAGCAGCCCCGACGGTCCCTACGAGCAGTACTTC
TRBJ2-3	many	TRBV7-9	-	CASSPIGGQDTQYF	TGTGCCAGCAGCCCCATCGGGGGGCAAGATACGCAGTATTTT
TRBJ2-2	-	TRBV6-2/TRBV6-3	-	CASSYSRESPNTGELFF	TGTGCCAGCAGTTACTCCAGGGAAAGCCCTAACACCGGGGAGCTGTTTTTT
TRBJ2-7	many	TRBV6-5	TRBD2	CASSPGLAGTYEQYF	TGTGCCAGCAGTCCAGGACTAGCGGGGACCTACGAGCAGTACTTC
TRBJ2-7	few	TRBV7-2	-	CASSLIQGYEQYF	TGTGCCAGCAGCTTGATACAGGGTTACGAGCAGTACTTC
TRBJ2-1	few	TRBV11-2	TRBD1	CASSLGTGKTDEQFF	TGTGCCAGCAGCTTAGGGACAGGGAAGACGGATGAGCAGTTCTTC
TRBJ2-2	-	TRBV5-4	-	CASSGSGIRGTGELFF	TGTGCCAGCAGCGGGTCAGGGATCAGGGGCACCGGGGAGCTGTTTTTT
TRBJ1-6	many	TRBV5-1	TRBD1	CASSPRQGVYNSPLHF	TGCGCCAGCAGCCCCAGACAGGGGGTCTATAATTCACCCCTCCACTTT
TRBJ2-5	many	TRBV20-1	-	CSARDIGTVAQYF	TGCAGTGCTAGAGACATAGGGACGGTGGCCCAGTACTTC
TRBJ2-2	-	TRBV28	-	CASSPTGDTGELFF	TGTGCCAGCAGTCCCACAGGAGACACCGGGGAGCTGTTTTTT
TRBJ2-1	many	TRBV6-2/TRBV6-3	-	CASSPGSLVHNEQFF	TGTGCCAGCAGCCCGGGGTCGCTGGTTCACAATGAGCAGTTCTTC
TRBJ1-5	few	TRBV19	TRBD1	CATKGQGVDQPQHF	TGTGCCACCAAGGGACAGGGGGTCGATCAGCCCCAGCATTTT
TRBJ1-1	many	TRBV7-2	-	CASRVGLRSNTEAFF	TGTGCCAGTAGGGTAGGACTCCGCTCGAACACTGAAGCTTTCTTT
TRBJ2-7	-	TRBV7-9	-	CASSSPDLRGSYEQYF	TGTGCCAGCAGCTCCCCGGACCTACGGGGTTCCTACGAGCAGTACTTC
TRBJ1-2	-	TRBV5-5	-	CASSLEASREKGYTF	TGTGCCAGCAGCTTGGAGGCTTCACGGGAAAAAGGCTACACCTTC
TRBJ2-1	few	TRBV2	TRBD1	CASSETGIAFF	TGTGCCAGCAGTGAGACAGGGATTGCGTTCTTC
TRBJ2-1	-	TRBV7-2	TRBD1	CASSSPGQEFF	TGTGCCAGCAGTTCCCCGGGACAGGAGTTCTTC
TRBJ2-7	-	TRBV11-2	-	CASSLRMGKSGYEQYF	TGTGCCAGCAGTCTAAGGATGGGTAAATCGGGTTACGAGCAGTACTTC
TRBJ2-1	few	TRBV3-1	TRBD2	CASSHRLAGAHNEQFF	TGTGCCAGCAGCCATAGGCTAGCGGGGGCCCACAATGAGCAGTTCTTC
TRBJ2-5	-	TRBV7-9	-	CASDGETQYF	TGTGCCAGCGACGGAGAGACCCAGTACTTC
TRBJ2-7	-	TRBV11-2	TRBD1	CASSFHRDREYEQYF	TGTGCCAGCAGCTTTCACCGGGACAGGGAGTACGAGCAGTACTTC
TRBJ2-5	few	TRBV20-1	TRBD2	CSARDFAGGLWETQYF	TGCAGTGCTAGAGATTTTGCGGGGGGGCTCTGGGAGACCCAGTACTTC
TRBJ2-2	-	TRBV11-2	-	CASSFSIQGPNTGELFF	TGTGCCAGCAGTTTCTCCATACAGGGACCGAACACCGGGGAGCTGTTTTTT
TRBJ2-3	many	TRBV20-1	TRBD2	CSARVGGGALDTQYF	TGCAGTGCTAGAGTGGGCGGGGGGGCTTTAGATACGCAGTATTTT
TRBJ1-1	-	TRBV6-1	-	CASSERPGPNTEAFF	TGTGCCAGCAGTGAACGTCCGGGGCCGAACACTGAAGCTTTCTTT